Detailed here is one T cell receptor (beta chain). What it binds is unknown. This sample stems from a study of shared clonotypes between healthy human individuals. General study points: Naive CD4 clonotypes were shared across several donors at 5% to 6%. The generation probabilities recorded for non-shared clonotypes fell below those of clonotypes shared by all four donors.

The donor population consisted of healthy HIV-negative adults with no recent acute infections or vaccinations. The CDR3 has 15 amino acids. The V end lost 1 base, the J end lost 7 bases, and 14 bases lay between the germline ends. The germline V gene has CDR1 MDHEN and CDR2 SYDVKM. Sequenced by immunoSEQ multiplex PCR; TCRdb stores in-frame clones only, minus some. This sample has around 200,000 clones; around 63% occur once, and the top ten carry roughly 10%. The clonotype originates from a man between 25 and 39 years old in good health. Sequencing was performed on memory CD4+ T cells sorted from blood. Subset in this sample: CD45RA-negative fraction. This chain uses TRBV28 with TRBJ1-5; D is possibly TRBD1 (5 bases). This chain's CDR3 is CASSLSRGPRQPQHF. In nucleotides, the CDR3 is TGTGCCAGCAGTTTATCCCGGGGACCCAGGCAGCCCCAGCATTTT. Using reference TRBV28 and TRBJ1-5 for the parts outside the CDR3, the full variable domain is DVKVTQSSRYLVKRTGEKVFLECVQDMDHENMFWYRQDPGLGLRLIYFSYDVKMKEKGDIPEGYSVSREKKERFSLILESASTNQTSMYLCASSLSRGPRQPQHFGDGTRLSIL.